This T cell receptor (beta chain) was sequenced for a study of blood T cell repertoires in COVID-19. Study background: Samples taken during acute and convalescent COVID-19 were collected in the United States, Italy and Spain. PBMCs, B-cell-depleted T cells, or T cells were the source of the cDNA or gDNA that made up the material.

The CDR3 has 12 residues. The germline V gene encodes CDR1 LNHNV and CDR2 YYDKDF (reference sequence). Trimming removed 0 bases at V and 10 bases at J, with 8 bases between. Source study methods: Reference gene primer amplification gave nucleated cell count estimates. Sequencing used immunoSEQ multiplex PCR; TCRdb keeps in-frame clones, though not all of them. The DNA was the basis for D and trimming; V, J and clone size are from that table. The profile shows about 120,000 clones, 85% of them singletons. This TCR was recovered from an elderly man with acute or convalescent COVID-19. The sample taken for sequencing was peripheral blood. V gene TRBV15 combines with J gene TRBJ2-3; TRBD1 is a possible D gene (5 bases). Here the CDR3 DNA reads TGTGCCACCAGCAGAGAGCAGGGTCCGCAGTATTTT. Its protein product is CATSREQGPQYF.